A selection of T cell receptor beta chains follows, all from one sample in a study of T cells in Graves' hyperthyroidism and ophthalmopathy. TCRdb redid the calling of the multiplex PCR reads with MiXCR, one entry per CDR3 protein. The table records 200,000 to 250,000 distinct CDR3 sequences, 15% to 20% of them present only once. The sequencing sample was made of blood. These receptors were obtained from a man in his fifties with Graves' hyperthyroidism. Both conserved end residues are part of each CDR3. D genes are given only for firm matches. Clone size appears in some rows only: once, few, many, or a class for an expanded clone.

>.|TRBJ2-1|TRBV14|15|.
CASSQDGPRGNEQFF
TGTGCCAGCAGCCAAGATGGCCCCCGGGGCAATGAGCAGTTCTTC
>.|TRBJ2-3|TRBV20-1|13|.
CSARGLFTDTQYF
TGCAGTGCTAGGGGACTTTTCACAGATACGCAGTATTTT
>.|TRBJ2-3|TRBV6-1|13|few
CASSPKAVETQYF
TGTGCCAGCAGCCCCAAGGCGGTTGAGACGCAGTATTTT
>TRBD2|TRBJ2-1|TRBV20-1|15|many
CSARWAGGPYNEQFF
TGCAGTGCTAGATGGGCGGGAGGGCCTTACAATGAGCAGTTCTTC
>.|TRBJ2-7|TRBV20-1|12|.
CSASFGQYEQYF
TGCAGTGCTTCCTTTGGACAGTACGAGCAGTACTTC
>TRBD1|TRBJ1-2|TRBV20-1|14|.
CSADRQGAGYGYTF
TGCAGTGCTGACAGACAGGGGGCAGGGTATGGCTACACCTTC
>TRBD2|TRBJ2-2|TRBV6-1|16|many
CASSYRTSGITGELFF
TGTGCCAGCAGTTACAGGACTAGCGGGATCACCGGGGAGCTGTTTTTT
>TRBD2|TRBJ2-5|TRBV4-3|15|.
CASSQGTSGRETQYF
TGCGCCAGCAGCCAAGGGACTAGCGGGCGGGAGACCCAGTACTTC
>TRBD1|TRBJ1-4|TRBV12-3/TRBV12-4|16|.
CASSLETGGTNEKLFF
TGTGCCAGCAGTTTAGAGACAGGGGGCACTAATGAAAAACTGTTTTTT
>.|TRBJ2-2|TRBV11-1|13|many
CASSLDYPGELFF
TGTGCCAGCAGCTTGGACTACCCCGGGGAGCTGTTTTTT
>TRBD1|TRBJ2-1|TRBV27|14|.
CASRDREWDNEQFF
TGTGCCAGCAGGGACAGGGAGTGGGACAATGAGCAGTTCTTC
>TRBD1|TRBJ2-2|TRBV20-1|14|many
CSAWDRVNTGELFF
TGCAGTGCTTGGGACAGGGTGAATACCGGGGAGCTGTTTTTT
>.|TRBJ2-1|TRBV20-1|13|.
CSARPTGEAEQFF
TGCAGTGCTAGACCTACGGGAGAGGCTGAGCAGTTCTTC
>TRBD1|TRBJ1-1|TRBV7-2|13|many
CASRFDRGTEAFF
TGTGCCAGCAGATTTGACAGGGGCACTGAAGCTTTCTTT
>.|TRBJ1-5|TRBV6-2/TRBV6-3|15|many
CASSYSRASYQPQHF
TGTGCCAGCAGTTATAGCAGGGCTTCGTATCAGCCCCAGCATTTT
>.|TRBJ2-2|TRBV29-1|15|.
CSAETAGRGTGELFF
TGCAGCGCCGAGACGGCGGGCCGGGGAACCGGGGAGCTGTTTTTT
>.|TRBJ1-2|TRBV7-2|12|many
CASSLRVYGYTF
TGTGCCAGCAGCTTAAGGGTCTATGGCTACACCTTC
>TRBD2|TRBJ2-7|TRBV20-1|14|many
CSAPRLAGDHEQYF
TGCAGTGCGCCACGACTAGCGGGAGACCACGAGCAGTACTTC
>TRBD1|TRBJ1-2|TRBV25-1|15|few
CASSEDGTGAGGYTF
TGTGCCAGCAGTGAAGACGGGACAGGGGCGGGTGGCTACACCTTC
>.|TRBJ1-2|TRBV10-3|14|many
CAISELQGFDGYTF
TGTGCCATCAGTGAGTTACAGGGATTCGATGGCTACACCTTC
>.|TRBJ2-3|TRBV7-9|14|many
CASSLDWGTDTQYF
TGTGCCAGCAGCTTAGACTGGGGAACAGATACGCAGTATTTT
>TRBD1|TRBJ2-2|TRBV5-1|15|.
CASSLMDRGSGELFF
TGTGCCAGCAGCTTAATGGACAGGGGCAGCGGGGAGCTGTTTTTT
>TRBD2|TRBJ2-1|TRBV20-1|14|.
CNAPSGRGHNEQFF
TGCAATGCTCCTAGCGGGAGGGGACACAATGAGCAGTTCTTC
>TRBD2|TRBJ2-3|TRBV13|17|many
CASSSRLAGGRRDTQYF
TGTGCCAGCAGCTCCCGACTAGCGGGAGGACGGAGGGATACGCAGTATTTT
>TRBD1|TRBJ1-2|TRBV30|14|many
CAWSTGGSNYGYTF
TGTGCCTGGTCGACAGGGGGAAGTAACTATGGCTACACCTTC
>TRBD2|TRBJ2-7|TRBV7-6|15|few
CASSPKRGNSYEQYF
TGTGCCAGCAGCCCGAAGCGGGGTAACTCCTACGAGCAGTACTTC
>TRBD2|TRBJ2-3|TRBV5-1|16|.
CASSLAISGSTDTQYF
TGCGCCAGCAGCTTGGCGATTAGCGGGAGCACAGATACGCAGTATTTT
>.|TRBJ2-1|TRBV28|16|many
CASSFRGAGIYNEQFF
TGTGCCAGCAGTTTCAGGGGAGCAGGCATCTACAATGAGCAGTTCTTC
>.|TRBJ2-1|TRBV30|11|many
CAWNLHNEQFF
TGTGCCTGGAATCTGCACAATGAGCAGTTCTTC
>.|TRBJ1-1|TRBV4-2|16|many
CASSQVGVTGLTEAFF
TGTGCCAGCAGCCAAGTAGGGGTTACAGGGCTCACTGAAGCTTTCTTT
>TRBD1|TRBJ1-6|TRBV5-1|16|many
CASSPGQGGRNSPLHF
TGCGCCAGCAGCCCCGGACAGGGCGGCCGAAATTCACCCCTCCACTTT